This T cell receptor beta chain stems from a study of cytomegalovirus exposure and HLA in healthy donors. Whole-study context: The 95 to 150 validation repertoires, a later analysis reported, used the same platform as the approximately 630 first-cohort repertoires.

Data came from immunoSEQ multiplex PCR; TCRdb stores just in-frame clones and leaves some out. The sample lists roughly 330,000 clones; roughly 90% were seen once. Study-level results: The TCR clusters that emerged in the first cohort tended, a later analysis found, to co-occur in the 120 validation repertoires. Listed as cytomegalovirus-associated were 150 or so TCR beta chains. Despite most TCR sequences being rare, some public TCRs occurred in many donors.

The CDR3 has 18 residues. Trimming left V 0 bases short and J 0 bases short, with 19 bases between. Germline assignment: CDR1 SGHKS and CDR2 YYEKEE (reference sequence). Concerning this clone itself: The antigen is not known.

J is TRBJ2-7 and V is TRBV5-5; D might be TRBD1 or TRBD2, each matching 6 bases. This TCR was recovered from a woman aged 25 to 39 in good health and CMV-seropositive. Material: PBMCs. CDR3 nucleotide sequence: TGTGCCAGCAGCTTGGAGTCTGTCGGGGGCACCACCTCCTACGAGCAGTACTTC. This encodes CASSLESVGGTTSYEQYF.